Shown below are 27 T cell receptor beta chains from a single sample sequenced in a study of CD8+ T cells in alopecia areata. RNA extraction was followed by reverse transcription into cDNA, which acted as the sequencing template. This table comes from immunoSEQ multiplex PCR, and its TCRdb copy is limited to in-frame clones, with some not included. Here the sample spans approximately 12,000 clones, 60% being singletons. Obtained from alopecia areata patients were lesional scalp punch biopsies along with peripheral blood. The sample taken for sequencing was skin. Source of these receptors: a human donor with alopecia areata.

Only a few counts were recorded for this clone. The germline gene is not matched at one end of the junction; a read error may be the cause. The chain joins TRBV15 to TRBJ1-5; D gene ambiguous. In germline, CDR1 is LNHNV, CDR2 YYDKDF (reference sequence). The CDR3 is made up of 13 amino acids. The CDR3 DNA is TGTGCCACCAGCAGAGGTCCGACCGGGATTCGTGATTTT. Translating gives CATSRGPTGIRDF.

This clone was seen only a few times. V usage is TRBV5-1 and J usage is TRBJ2-5; 7 nucleotides line up with TRBD2. The CDR3 totals 13 residues. Per the germline V gene, CDR1 is SGHRS and CDR2 is YFSETQ. V lost 4 bases, J lost 5 bases, and 5 bases stayed unmatched. CDR3 sequence reads: CASSRSGQETQYF. The CDR3 nucleotides read TGCGCCAGCAGCCGTAGCGGGCAGGAGACCCAGTACTTC.

This clone has more than one count but fewer than ten. V usage is TRBV6-5 and J usage is TRBJ1-1; 7 nucleotides align to TRBD1. There are 12 residues in the CDR3. Per germline, CDR1 MNHEY and CDR2 SVGAGI. Trimming cost V 5 bases and J 3 bases; bases outside gene matches: 0. CDR3 protein: CASSQGDTEAFF. CDR3 sequence (DNA): TGTGCCAGCAGTCAGGGGGACACTGAAGCTTTCTTT.

This chain links TRBV18 with TRBJ2-5, with a tentative D call TRBD1 (6 bases). TRBJ2-7 matches the DNA end more closely, so the J call is doubtful. This CDR3 has 14 residues. Germline V gives CDR1 KGHSH, CDR2 LQKENI. As DNA, the CDR3 is TGTGCCAGCTCACAGGGTCAGGGGAGCTACGAGCAGTACTTC. This encodes CASSQGQGSYEQYF.

The chain links TRBV5-6 to TRBJ1-1, with D possibly matching TRBD1 (6 bases). In germline, CDR1 is SGHDT, CDR2 YYEEEE. The V end lost 3 bases, the J end lost 7 bases, and 13 bases lay between the germline ends. CDR3 length equals 13 residues. CDR3 region: CASSWGLTGEAFF. CDR3 coding DNA: TGTGCCAGCAGCTGGGGGCTCACGGGTGAAGCTTTCTTT.

This clone appeared a few times. J is TRBJ2-1 and V is TRBV19, with 16 bases lining up with TRBD2. Per germline, CDR1 LNHDA and CDR2 SQIVND (reference sequence). After removal of 4 bases from V and 4 bases from J, the junction contained 13 bases not matched to a gene. The CDR3 is 20 amino acids. The CDR3 nucleotides are TGTGCCAGTAGTAACTCGGGACTAGCGGGAGGGCTCGCTTTGTACAATGAGCAGTTCTTC. This gives the protein CASSNSGLAGGLALYNEQFF.

The chain combines TRBV6-5 with TRBJ2-5; D could derive from TRBD1 or TRBD2 (5 bases each). With the DNA end fitting TRBJ2-7 better, the J assignment may be wrong. Germline V CDR1 and CDR2: MNHEY, SVGAGI. The CDR3 length is 14 residues. As DNA, the CDR3 is TGTGCCAGCAGTCGGGACGGCCAGTCCTACGAGCAGTACTTC. Amino acids: CASSRDGQSYEQYF.

The CDR3 loop reads CASSLPGGAYGYTF. CDR3 nucleotide sequence: TGCGCCAGCAGCTTGCCTGGGGGGGCCTATGGCTACACCTTC. The V gene is TRBV5-1, the J gene TRBJ1-2; tentative D call: TRBD1 (6 bases). Germline V gene lookup returns CDR1 SGHRS and CDR2 YFSETQ. The CDR3 has 14 residues. V dropped 1 base and J dropped 4 bases, with 11 bases sitting between them. Looking up the rest from reference TRBV5-1 and TRBJ1-2 gives the full variable domain: KAGVTQTPRYLIKTRGQQVTLSCSPISGHRSVSWYQQTPGQGLQFLFEYFSETQRNKGNFPGRFSGRQFSNSRSEMNVSTLELGDSALYLCASSLPGGAYGYTFGSGTRLTVV.

The rearrangement joins TRBV28 to TRBJ1-2, with D possibly TRBD1 on 6 matching bases. Trimming pared 6 bases from V and 8 bases from J, leaving 13 bases between. The germline V gene encodes CDR1 MDHEN and CDR2 SYDVKM. The length of the CDR3 is 12 residues. In DNA, the CDR3 is TGTGCCAGCAGATTACAGGGTGGGGGCTACACCTTC. This codes for CASRLQGGGYTF.

This rearrangement joins TRBV11-1 to TRBJ1-1, with D maybe TRBD1 (6 bases). The V end was cut by 1 base, the J end by 7 bases, with 10 bases between. The CDR3 is 13 amino acids. Germline loops: CDR1 SGHAT, CDR2 FQDESV (reference sequence). For the CDR3, the DNA is TGTGCCAGCAGCTTAGGAGGGGGGTTTGAAGCTTTCTTT. Protein product: CASSLGGGFEAFF.

The chain employs TRBV27 and TRBJ2-1, with 11 bases that match TRBD2. This CDR3 region has 14 residues. J gave up 11 bases and V 10 bases, and 13 bases lay outside the gene matches. Per germline, CDR1 MNHEY and CDR2 SMNVEV (reference sequence). This chain's CDR3 is CATIAGGPKGKQFF. CDR3 in DNA: TGTGCCACTATAGCGGGAGGGCCGAAGGGGAAGCAGTTCTTC.

The J gene is TRBJ1-2, the V gene TRBV10-3, with D possibly matching TRBD1 (5 bases). The germline CDR1 and CDR2 sequences are ENHRY and SYGVKD. The CDR3 extends over 15 amino acids. V was trimmed by 10 bases and J by 4 bases, leaving 22 bases between them. The CDR3: CATGAGTTMGYGYTF. CDR3 DNA sequence: TGTGCCACCGGAGCCGGGACGACTATGGGCTATGGCTACACCTTC.

In nucleotides, the CDR3 is TGTGCCAGCAGTTACATGGTGTCTTACGAGCAGTACTTC. It is translated as CASSYMVSYEQYF. The rearrangement links TRBV6-5 to TRBJ2-7; no firm D call. CDR1 is MNHEY and CDR2 is SVGAGI in the germline V gene. The CDR3 extends over 13 amino acids. V lost 2 bases and J 4 bases, leaving 9 bases between the germline ends.

This clone was found a few times. The sample carries other DNA sequences with the same CDR3. The chain couples TRBV4-3 to TRBJ1-4; no reliable D call. This CDR3 is built from 15 residues. Germline V lookup: CDR1 LGHNA, CDR2 YSLEER. Trimming shortened V by 0 bases and J by 2 bases, and 7 bases separated the two germline ends. CDR3 DNA sequence: TGCGCCAGCAGCCAAGATCGATCGACTAATGAAAAACTGTTTTTT. As protein: CASSQDRSTNEKLFF.

This chain uses TRBV7-9 with TRBJ2-7; TRBD1 matches at 7 bases. Germline lookup yields CDR1 SEHNR and CDR2 FQNEAQ (reference sequence). The CDR3 has 15 residues. V lost 4 bases to trimming and J lost 7 bases; unmatched junction nucleotides: 13. The CDR3 spells CASSSGLTGNEEQYF. CDR3 DNA sequence: TGTGCCAGCAGCTCGGGGTTGACAGGGAATGAGGAGCAGTACTTC.

The rearrangement joins TRBV7-2 to TRBJ2-5, with a possible D match to TRBD1 (5 bases). Germline loops: CDR1 SGHTA, CDR2 FQGNSA. Between the trimmed V and J ends, which lost 5 bases and 2 bases, there was a span of 18 bases. The CDR3 totals 16 residues. The CDR3 DNA reads as TGTGCCAGCAGCGCCAGGGTGGCGGCGACTCAAGAGACCCAGTACTTC. Its protein is CASSARVAATQETQYF.

The rearrangement links TRBV29-1 to TRBJ2-4, with D possibly being TRBD2 (5 bases). This CDR3 has 12 amino acids. V was shortened by 4 bases and J by 6 bases, with 10 bases between the two germline ends. The germline gives CDR1 SQVTM, CDR2 ANQGSEA. The CDR3 is CSVGEGGNIQYF. The CDR3 DNA is TGCAGCGTTGGTGAGGGTGGAAACATTCAGTACTTC.

The J gene is TRBJ2-5, the V gene TRBV29-1; D not resolved. CDR1 SQVTM and CDR2 ANQGSEA come from the germline V gene. V was trimmed by 4 bases and J by 4 bases, leaving 7 bases between them. The CDR3 has 11 residues. This CDR3 is CSVVKTETQYF. DNA for the CDR3: TGCAGCGTTGTGAAGACAGAGACCCAGTACTTC.

This clone turned up a few times. The rearrangement joins TRBV2 to TRBJ2-7, with D unresolved. Trimming removed 7 bases at V and 3 bases at J, with 10 bases between. This CDR3 contains 12 residues. Per the germline V gene, CDR1 is SNHLY and CDR2 is FYNNEI. The CDR3 DNA is TGTGCCAGCAATGGGCTCAACTACGAGCAGTACTTC. This sequence encodes CASNGLNYEQYF.

The chain combines TRBV5-1 with TRBJ2-2, with D maybe TRBD1 (6 bases). In germline, CDR1 is SGHRS, CDR2 YFSETQ. With 3 bases removed from V and 0 bases from J, the gap between germline ends came to 9 bases. CDR3 length: 15 residues. The CDR3 nucleotides read TGCGCCAGCAGCTGGGACACGACGAACACCGGGGAGCTGTTTTTT. Its translation is CASSWDTTNTGELFF. The full variable domain, in which reference TRBV5-1 and TRBJ2-2 provide the parts outside the CDR3, is KAGVTQTPRYLIKTRGQQVTLSCSPISGHRSVSWYQQTPGQGLQFLFEYFSETQRNKGNFPGRFSGRQFSNSRSEMNVSTLELGDSALYLCASSWDTTNTGELFFGEGSRLTVL.

The rearrangement uses TRBV5-1 and TRBJ2-7; D might be TRBD1 (6 bases). Germline values: CDR1 SGHRS, CDR2 YFSETQ. This CDR3 is 12 amino acids long. Between the trimmed V and J ends, which lost 4 bases and 5 bases, there was a span of 10 bases. CDR3 DNA sequence: TGCGCCAGCAGCATACAGGGTGACGAGCAGTACTTC. It translates to CASSIQGDEQYF. The variable domain in full, completed from reference TRBV5-1 and TRBJ2-7, reads KAGVTQTPRYLIKTRGQQVTLSCSPISGHRSVSWYQQTPGQGLQFLFEYFSETQRNKGNFPGRFSGRQFSNSRSEMNVSTLELGDSALYLCASSIQGDEQYFGPGTRLTVT.

The chain employs TRBV4-3 and TRBJ2-7, with 9 bases aligning to TRBD2. Germline V CDR1 and CDR2: LGHNA, YSLEER. This CDR3 is 14 amino acids long. V dropped 2 bases and J dropped 7; count of bases not matched to a gene: 6. The CDR3 sequence: CASSQIAGVREQYF. The CDR3 nucleotides are TGCGCCAGCAGCCAAATAGCGGGAGTACGGGAGCAGTACTTC.

This clone appeared a few times. The genes are TRBV4-1 and TRBJ2-1; 11 bases fit TRBD2. The length of the CDR3 is 20 residues. CDR1 and CDR2 from the germline V gene are MGHRA and YSYEKL. Trimming removed 0 bases from V and 4 bases from J; junction bases left unmatched: 14. DNA of the CDR3: TGCGCCAGCAGCCAAGAATCGATTAAGGGAGGGACTAGCGGTTACAATGAGCAGTTCTTC. Its translation is CASSQESIKGGTSGYNEQFF.

The chain links TRBV29-1 to TRBJ1-1; tentatively, D is TRBD1 (5 bases). Germline V gene lookup returns CDR1 SQVTM and CDR2 ANQGSEA. The CDR3 sequence is 13 residues long. V was shortened by 7 bases and J by 0 bases, with 12 bases between the two germline ends. CDR3 bases: TGCAGCGCCCCCACAGGATTGAACACTGAAGCTTTCTTT. Its translation: CSAPTGLNTEAFF.

The chain has TRBV9 and TRBJ2-1; D is unclear. The germline V gene encodes CDR1 SGDLS and CDR2 YYNGEE. Deletions cut 3 bases from V and 4 bases from J, with 14 bases between. The CDR3 is made up of 15 amino acids. The CDR3 sequence: CASSAKWFGYNEQFF. DNA of the CDR3: TGTGCCAGCAGCGCGAAGTGGTTTGGGTACAATGAGCAGTTCTTC.

The chain employs TRBV7-2 and TRBJ2-2; maybe TRBD2 (6 bases). The CDR3 has 14 residues. Germline V lookup: CDR1 SGHTA, CDR2 FQGNSA. V lost 0 bases, J lost 7 bases, and 9 bases lay in between. CDR3: CASSLAGGGGELFF. The CDR3 nucleotides are TGTGCCAGCAGCTTAGCGGGAGGCGGCGGGGAGCTGTTTTTT.

V usage is TRBV19 and J usage is TRBJ2-1; 7 bases match TRBD2. With V trimmed by 3 bases and J by 5 bases, 10 bases remained unmatched. The length of the CDR3 is 16 residues. Looked up from germline, CDR1 is LNHDA and CDR2 is SQIVND (reference sequence). The CDR3 is CASSIRLAEGNNEQFF. CDR3 DNA sequence: TGTGCCAGTAGTATTCGGCTAGCGGAAGGAAACAATGAGCAGTTCTTC.